The subject of this entry is one TCR beta chain. The V gene end was trimmed by 0 bases and the J gene end by 1 base; junction bases not matched to a gene: 7. CDR3 length: 18 amino acids. Looked up from germline, CDR1 is KGHSH and CDR2 is LQKENI. These data come from a study of blood T cell repertoires in COVID-19. Assay: immunoSEQ multiplex PCR; the TCRdb copy retains only in-frame clones and omits some. The sample lists 350,000 to 400,000 clones, under 90% occurring once. Recruitment covered about two dozen US areas and drew participants whose ages spanned about 18 to 100 years. V and J are TRBV18 and TRBJ2-3, with TRBD2 identical over 10 bases. This clonotype was obtained from a woman younger than 45 who had recovered from COVID-19. Sample: PBMCs or T cells enriched from blood (not recorded which). DNA for the CDR3: TGTGCCAGCTCACCACCCCGGCTAGCGGGGGCCGGCACAGATACGCAGTATTTT. Protein: CASSPPRLAGAGTDTQYF.